This TCR beta chain was identified in a study of blood T cell repertoires in COVID-19. For the study at large: Sample material is recorded as cDNA or gDNA derived from T cells, B-cell-depleted T cells, or PBMCs.

The protocol was immunoSEQ multiplex PCR, while the TCRdb copy is restricted to in-frame clones and leaves out a portion. This table holds about 150,000 clones, 90% to 95% found once. Germline trimming cut 4 bases from V and 4 bases from J; bases unmatched to any gene: 8. CDR1 and CDR2 (germline): SGDLS, YYNGEE. The CDR3 spans 15 residues. Only one count was recorded for this clone. The source is a man aged 45-65 years with acute or convalescent COVID-19. Sample: peripheral blood. This chain links TRBV9 with TRBJ1-5; 7 bases map to TRBD1. CDR3 amino acids: CASSPTGFPNQPQHF. The DNA of the CDR3 is TGTGCCAGCAGCCCGACAGGGTTCCCTAATCAGCCCCAGCATTTT.